This record covers a single T cell receptor (beta chain). The CDR3 runs 14 residues. Germline V gene sequence: CDR1 MNHNS, CDR2 SASEGT. V shed 3 bases and J shed 7 bases, with 13 bases lying between them. This specimen comes from a study of blood T cell repertoires in COVID-19. About the study: The study drew acute and convalescent COVID-19 samples from the United States, Italy and Spain. T cells, B-cell-depleted T cells, or PBMCs supplied cDNA or gDNA.

Original handling: For nucleated cells, counts were estimated from reference gene primer amplification. The data were produced by immunoSEQ multiplex PCR, yet TCRdb's version contains in-frame clones alone and is incomplete. V and J calls and clone size are given by that table; D and trimming were obtained from the DNA. The data contain 120,000 to 150,000 clones, about 84% of them singletons. The chain links TRBV6-1 to TRBJ1-5, with D possibly being TRBD1 (6 bases). The clonotype originates from a woman between 45 and 65 years old with acute or convalescent COVID-19. The sequencing input was peripheral blood. CDR3 bases: TGTGCCAGCAGTGAGGTACAGGGAAACCAGCCCCAGCATTTT. Residues: CASSEVQGNQPQHF.